This entry lists 19 T cell receptor beta chains sequenced from one sample in a study of graft-versus-host responses after intestinal transplantation. This table comes from immunoSEQ multiplex PCR, and its TCRdb copy is limited to in-frame clones, with some not included. The sample holds around 96,000 clones, roughly 90% seen once. The source was PBMCs, collected 450 to 460 days after intestinal transplant. The receptors derive from a human patient who received an intestinal transplant, so some T cells may come from the graft donor.

This chain joins TRBV7-3 and TRBJ1-6; unclear D gene. In germline, CDR1 is SGHTA, CDR2 FQGTGA. Trimming pared 3 bases from V and 5 bases from J, leaving 8 bases between. CDR3 length: 14 amino acids. CDR3 DNA sequence: TGTGCCAGCAGCTTGTTATTCGATAATTCACCCCTCCACTTT. Amino acid sequence: CASSLLFDNSPLHF.

The rearrangement joins TRBV11-2 to TRBJ2-1; D is unclear. The CDR3 is made up of 15 amino acids. Trimming shortened V by 5 bases and J by 0 bases, and 11 bases separated the two germline ends. Per germline, CDR1 SGHAT and CDR2 FQNNGV. DNA of the CDR3: TGTGCCAGCAGCCGTCACCTCAGCTCCTACAATGAGCAGTTCTTC. Encoded protein: CASSRHLSSYNEQFF.

The chain carries TRBV25-1 and TRBJ1-4, with D maybe TRBD1 (5 bases). The germline CDR1 and CDR2 sequences are MGHDK and SYGVNS. The V end lost 6 bases, the J end lost 0 bases, and 8 bases lay between the germline ends. The CDR3 contains 14 residues. For the CDR3, the DNA is TGTGCCAGCAGCCCCAGGGCAACTAATGAAAAACTGTTTTTT. This codes for CASSPRATNEKLFF.

The chain carries TRBV7-8 and TRBJ1-3; possibly TRBD1 for D (5 bases). The CDR3 covers 14 residues. CDR1 and CDR2 (germline): SGHVS, FQNEAQ. The germline V and J ends were trimmed by 5 bases and 0 bases, with 8 bases remaining between them. CDR3 DNA sequence: TGTGCCAGCAGCACAGGACCCTCTGGAAACACCATATATTTT. It encodes CASSTGPSGNTIYF.

For the CDR3, the DNA is TGTGCCAGCAGTTTGGGGGTGGGGAATAGCGGGGCCGACTTTTTGAATACGCAGTATTTT. Translated: CASSLGVGNSGADFLNTQYF. The rearrangement uses TRBV27 and TRBJ2-3; 8 bases are a match to TRBD2. J was trimmed by 7 bases and V by 3 bases; bases with no gene match: 24. The CDR3 contains 20 residues. Germline CDR1 and CDR2: MNHEY and SMNVEV (reference sequence).

The chain carries TRBV19 and TRBJ1-1; a weak D match, TRBD1 (6 bases). From germline, CDR1 is LNHDA and CDR2 SQIVND (reference sequence). Trimming removed 5 bases from V and 3 bases from J, with 16 bases in between. This CDR3 is built from 15 residues. The CDR3 DNA reads TGTGCCAGTAGTGCTCCAGGGGTTTTCGACACTGAAGCTTTCTTT. As protein: CASSAPGVFDTEAFF.

The chain couples TRBV2 to TRBJ1-2; D is unclear. Germline CDR1 and CDR2: SNHLY and FYNNEI. Trimming took 5 bases from V and 4 from J, leaving 8 bases between them. There are 12 residues in the CDR3. The CDR3 region has the DNA TGTGCCAGCAGTTTGGACGTCTATGGCTACACCTTC. Its protein is CASSLDVYGYTF.

J is TRBJ1-1 and V is TRBV6-1; no reliable D call. The germline CDR1 and CDR2 sequences are MNHNS and SASEGT. V was clipped by 11 bases and J by 6 bases, with 25 bases between them. The CDR3 runs to 15 residues. CDR3 DNA: TGTGCCTACGGTCCTGGTCATCGGGATATCGCTGAAGCTTTCTTT. Amino acid sequence: CAYGPGHRDIAEAFF.

The chain has TRBV10-1 and TRBJ2-2; no clear D. CDR3 length equals 16 residues. Trimming cost V 1 base and J 3 bases, with 12 bases left between them. Germline CDR1 reads WNHNN; CDR2 reads SYGVQD (reference sequence). In nucleotides, the CDR3 is TGCGCCAGCAGTGAGTTCGGTCCAGCCTACACCGGGGAGCTGTTTTTT. It codes for CASSEFGPAYTGELFF.

V usage is TRBV28 and J usage is TRBJ1-3; D is uncertain. The CDR3 has 13 residues. Trimming took off 7 bases at V and 6 bases at J, with 13 bases between the two ends. The germline CDR1 and CDR2 sequences are MDHEN and SYDVKM. CDR3 residues: CASTPGRENTIYF. The CDR3 DNA follows: TGTGCCAGCACCCCGGGTAGGGAAAACACCATATATTTT.

The gene calls are TRBV4-1 and TRBJ1-1; TRBD1 might be the D (6 bases). In germline, CDR1 is MGHRA, CDR2 YSYEKL. The CDR3 sequence is 17 residues long. V was trimmed by 3 bases and J by 1 base, leaving 18 bases between them. This chain's CDR3 is CASSQGAAGVGNTEAFF. The CDR3 DNA sequence: TGCGCCAGCAGCCAGGGGGCCGCGGGGGTCGGGAACACTGAAGCTTTCTTT.

The rearrangement links TRBV7-9 to TRBJ2-5; D is perhaps TRBD1 (6 bases). The J call could be wrong; TRBJ2-7 is a better fit for the DNA end. The CDR3 is 15 residues long. Germline-derived CDR1 and CDR2 are SEHNR and FQNEAQ (reference sequence). CDR3 DNA sequence: TGTGCCAGCAGCCCGCCCTCCGGGACAACCTACGAGCAGTACTTC. Its protein is CASSPPSGTTYEQYF.

V is TRBV2 and J is TRBJ2-7; perhaps D is TRBD1 or TRBD2 (5 bases each). Germline-derived CDR1 and CDR2 are SNHLY and FYNNEI. The CDR3 contains 13 residues. The V gene lost 7 bases and the J gene lost 6 bases, with 16 bases spanning the gap. CDR3 DNA: TGTGCCAGCATCGGGACCGGGATATCCGAGCAGTACTTC. Protein product: CASIGTGISEQYF.

DNA for the CDR3: TGTGCCAGCAGAAGGGGCGCCCACTATGGCTACACCTTC. Its protein is CASRRGAHYGYTF. The J gene is TRBJ1-2, the V gene TRBV21-1; TRBD1 is the table's D call and was not checked against the DNA. TRBV21-1 is marked as a pseudogene. This CDR3 spans 13 amino acids.

The rearrangement uses TRBV5-6 and TRBJ1-5; no clear D. V was pared by 0 bases and J by 0 bases, with 7 bases between. The germline CDR1 and CDR2 sequences are SGHDT and YYEEEE. The CDR3 spans 15 residues. The CDR3 here is CASSLAGYSNQPQHF. In DNA, the CDR3 is TGTGCCAGCAGCTTGGCAGGATATAGCAATCAGCCCCAGCATTTT.

The chain is built from TRBV10-3 and TRBJ2-3; D ambiguous. The CDR3 extends over 16 amino acids. Germline CDR1 ENHRY, CDR2 SYGVKD. Trimming stripped 4 bases from V and 2 bases from J, with 16 bases between. The CDR3 here is CAISAPDISDTDTQYF. The CDR3 region has the DNA TGTGCCATCAGTGCCCCAGACATCTCCGACACAGATACGCAGTATTTT.

The chain couples TRBV7-3 to TRBJ2-7, with TRBD2 as a possible D gene (6 bases). V lost 6 bases and J 3 bases, leaving 15 bases between the germline ends. The germline gives CDR1 SGHTA, CDR2 FQGTGA. The CDR3 is 14 residues long. The CDR3 sequence is CASSSRAGGYEQYF. CDR3 sequence (DNA): TGTGCCAGCAGTAGCCGAGCGGGCGGCTACGAGCAGTACTTC.

V is TRBV11-2 and J is TRBJ2-5; D unresolved. The germline V gene encodes CDR1 SGHAT and CDR2 FQNNGV. This CDR3 contains 14 residues. Trimming took off 1 base at V and 1 base at J, with 7 bases between the two ends. The CDR3 coding sequence is TGTGCCAGCAGCTTAGGGCACCTCCAAGAGACCCAGTACTTC. Translating it yields CASSLGHLQETQYF.

This clone was seen a handful of times. The V and J genes are TRBV5-2 and TRBJ2-7; TRBD1, the table's D call, was not compared with the DNA. TRBV5-2 is a documented pseudogene. The CDR3 has 14 amino acids. Here the CDR3 DNA reads TGTGCCAGCAGCTTGCGAGGGACAGACTACGAGCAGTACTTC. Translation: CASSLRGTDYEQYF.